These 14 T cell receptor beta chains came from one sample sequenced in a study of monozygotic twins with cystic fibrosis (dated by TCRdb to the early 2020s). The library was produced with the immunoSEQ multiplex PCR assay. TCRdb stores this immuneACCESS table with in-frame sequences only. Part of the clones is absent; in the studies checked, under half of the shortfall reflects unresolved V genes, and no reason is known for the rest. A total of 30,000 to 45,000 clones appear in this sample, nearly 85% of them only once. The ten largest account for about 1.8% of the sample. Sequenced material: blood. These receptors were obtained from a girl aged 2 to 10 with cystic fibrosis.

This sequence joins TRBV7-7 and TRBJ2-5; 9 nucleotides line up with TRBD2. Germline V lookup: CDR1 SSHAT, CDR2 FNYEAQ (reference sequence). J gave up 1 base and V 1 base, and 1 base lay outside the gene matches. The CDR3 totals 15 residues. The CDR3 coding sequence is TGTGCCAGCAGCTTAGGCGGGGGGGCCCAAGAGACCCAGTACTTC. Translating it yields CASSLGGGAQETQYF.

In this sample, this clone turned up once. V gene TRBV30 combines with J gene TRBJ2-3, with no clear D. Germline CDR1 is GTSNPN and CDR2 is SVGIG (reference sequence). This CDR3 is built from 14 residues. V gave up 1 base and J gave up 2 bases, with 10 bases separating them. The CDR3 DNA follows: TGTGCCTGGAGTGGGATAGGTTTCACAGATACGCAGTATTTT. Translating gives CAWSGIGFTDTQYF.

The CDR3 reads CASSFWDNTYEQYF. CDR3 bases: TGTGCCAGCAGCTTCTGGGACAACACCTACGAGCAGTACTTC. The V gene is TRBV11-2, the J gene TRBJ2-7, with a tentative D call TRBD1 (6 bases). Germline loops: CDR1 SGHAT, CDR2 FQNNGV. The CDR3 runs 14 residues. Trimming pared 3 bases from V and 2 bases from J, leaving 11 bases between.

The chain recombines TRBV7-2 with TRBJ2-5; 8 bases align to TRBD1. Trimming cost V 5 bases and J 5 bases; bases outside gene matches: 7. This CDR3 spans 14 amino acids. Germline V lookup: CDR1 SGHTA, CDR2 FQGNSA. The CDR3 is CASSGQGAFETQYF. CDR3 DNA sequence: TGTGCCAGCAGCGGCCAGGGGGCGTTTGAGACCCAGTACTTC.

The rearrangement uses TRBV2 and TRBJ2-7, with D possibly being TRBD1 (5 bases). The V and J ends lost 2 bases and 0 bases respectively, with 8 bases between them. Germline lookup yields CDR1 SNHLY and CDR2 FYNNEI. This CDR3 has 14 amino acids. CDR3 coding DNA: TGTGCCAGCAGTGAACAGGGCCCCTCCTACGAGCAGTACTTC. Its protein product is CASSEQGPSYEQYF.

The chain has TRBV9 and TRBJ2-5, with D perhaps assigned TRBD1 or TRBD2 (6 bases each). This CDR3 has 16 amino acids. Germline values: CDR1 SGDLS, CDR2 YYNGEE. Deletions cut 4 bases from V and 3 bases from J, with 19 bases between. DNA for the CDR3: TGTGCCAGCAGCTCGCCCCTGGTCGGGGGCGAAGAGACCCAGTACTTC. As protein: CASSSPLVGGEETQYF.

This clone was recorded a few times. The chain carries TRBV5-4 and TRBJ2-7; 7 bases fit TRBD2. The V and J ends lost 1 base and 7 bases, in that order; junction bases with no gene match: 5. Germline V gene data show CDR1 as SGHNT and CDR2 as YYREEE (reference sequence). This CDR3 region has 13 residues. The CDR3 sequence: CASSLKVSGEQYF. The CDR3, as DNA: TGTGCCAGCAGCTTGAAGGTTAGCGGGGAGCAGTACTTC.

This clone was observed once. The gene calls are TRBV5-1 and TRBJ2-3, with 15 bases fitting TRBD2. This CDR3 spans 15 amino acids. V trimming: 4 bases; J trimming: 8 bases; junction bases outside the gene matches: 5. Looked up from germline, CDR1 is SGHRS and CDR2 is YFSETQ. The CDR3 is CASSIGTSGGSTQYF. The CDR3 DNA follows: TGCGCCAGCAGCATCGGGACTAGCGGGGGGTCTACGCAGTATTTT.

The rearrangement joins TRBV4-2 to TRBJ2-7; 8 positions agree with TRBD2. Losses at the gene ends were 0 bases for V and 2 bases for J; bases not matched to a gene: 9. Germline V CDR1 and CDR2: LGHNA, YNFKEQ. The CDR3 spans 17 residues. For the CDR3, the DNA is TGTGCCAGCAGCCAAGAACTGCGCGGGGGGACGACCTACGAGCAGTACTTC. The encoded protein is CASSQELRGGTTYEQYF.

The chain has TRBV5-1 and TRBJ1-2; weak D call: TRBD1 (5 bases). V lost 0 bases and J lost 5, with 11 bases in between. The CDR3 totals 14 residues. Per germline, CDR1 SGHRS and CDR2 YFSETQ. CDR3 loop: CASSLGQGGYGYTF. CDR3 sequence (DNA): TGCGCCAGCAGCTTGGGGCAGGGTGGATATGGCTACACCTTC.

This sequence joins TRBV9 and TRBJ1-6, with D perhaps matching TRBD1 (6 bases). The CDR3 is 15 residues long. In germline, CDR1 is SGDLS, CDR2 YYNGEE. Trimming removed 5 bases from V and 6 bases from J, with 15 bases in between. The CDR3 sequence is CASSGGQTVNSPLHF. The CDR3 nucleotides are TGTGCCAGCAGTGGAGGACAGACAGTTAATTCACCCCTCCACTTT.

The chain links TRBV5-5 to TRBJ2-6; unclear D gene. The V gene lost 4 bases and the J gene lost 0 bases, with 14 bases spanning the gap. The CDR3 is 17 residues long. CDR1 and CDR2 (germline): SGHKS, YYEKEE (reference sequence). This CDR3 is CASSVSGPGSGANVLTF. The DNA of the CDR3 is TGTGCCAGCAGCGTTTCGGGCCCCGGCTCTGGGGCCAACGTCCTGACTTTC.

There are a few counts of this clone. The chain carries TRBV13 and TRBJ1-2, with TRBD1 matching 9 bases. CDR3 length: 16 amino acids. In germline, CDR1 is PRHDT, CDR2 FYEKMQ (reference sequence). After removal of 3 bases from V and 8 bases from J, the junction contained 13 bases not matched to a gene. In DNA, the CDR3 is TGTGCCAGCAGCTTCGCCCGGGACAGGGCCGTGGGAGGCTACACCTTC. It is translated as CASSFARDRAVGGYTF.

This chain uses TRBV6-1 with TRBJ1-1, with TRBD1 identical over 8 bases. The germline gives CDR1 MNHNS, CDR2 SASEGT. The CDR3 covers 13 residues. The junction had 9 bases not matched to a gene; V was cut back by 6 bases and J by 9 bases. CDR3 in DNA: TGTGCCAGCAGACCTACTCGGACAGGGCAAGCTTTCTTT. This encodes CASRPTRTGQAFF.